The clone carrying this T cell receptor beta chain has a single count. Only CD45RO-negative cells positively selected for CCR7 counted as naive CD8 cells, so terminally differentiated effector memory CD45RA+ cells were excluded. The data are from a study of shared clonotypes between healthy human individuals. The table came from immunoSEQ multiplex PCR; TCRdb's copy has only in-frame clones and leaves some out. Here the sample spans roughly 770,000 clones, approximately 96% being singletons. Germline assignment: CDR1 MNHNS and CDR2 SASEGT. There are 12 residues in the CDR3. Trimming took 7 bases from V and 8 from J, leaving 12 bases between them.

The clonotype originates from a man aged 25-40 years in good health. The rearrangement uses TRBV6-1 and TRBJ2-1; D tentatively reads TRBD1 or TRBD2 (6 bases each). Sequencing was performed on naive CD8+ T cells sorted from blood. Written as DNA, the CDR3 is TGTGCCAGCACGTGGGGGGCCCATGAGCAGTTCTTC. It specifies CASTWGAHEQFF.